A selection of T cell receptor beta chains follows, all from one sample in a study of OX40 agonist ivuxolimab in advanced cancers. Repertoires were generated with immunoSEQ multiplex PCR, while TCRdb's copy carries only in-frame clones and drops some. The sample holds over 65,000 clones, around 84% seen once. This specimen consisted of CD4+ or CD8+ T cells sorted from blood, obtained in a trial of the OX40 agonist ivuxolimab. The receptor set was obtained from an adult with an advanced solid tumor such as melanoma, head and neck, liver or kidney cancer. Each CDR3 is given with its conserved first and last residue.

j_gene,v_gene,len,CDR3aa
TRBJ1-5,TRBV7-9,16,CASSLGDSYSNQPQHF
TRBJ2-7,TRBV2,11,CASSEAYEQYF
TRBJ2-7,TRBV5-1,13,CASSFWTDYEQYF
TRBJ2-6,TRBV5-1,17,CASSLAVGVSGANVLTF
TRBJ2-6,TRBV27,16,CASSLSAVSGANVLTF
TRBJ1-5,TRBV6-1,11,CASSEKRPQHF
TRBJ1-1,TRBV5-8,16,CASSLVSGTARTEAFF
TRBJ2-3,TRBV30,17,CAWSKGTSGARTDTQYF
TRBJ1-3,TRBV18,14,CASSPGLSGNTIYF
TRBJ2-7,TRBV19,15,CASSIGGFITYEQYF
TRBJ2-7,TRBV19,9,CASRHLLPF
TRBJ1-4,TRBV25-1,14,CASSVGTGEEKLFF
NA,TRBV7-9,14,CASSLSPPGYEQYF
TRBJ2-5,TRBV11-2,16,CASSPSGTSGGETQYF
TRBJ1-3,TRBV19,14,CASSIGGVGNTIYF
TRBJ1-4,TRBV6-5,16,CASSLRGPNWNEKLFF
TRBJ2-7,TRBV2,14,CASRPGLLAYEQYF
TRBJ2-3,TRBV18,16,CASSPEGGTVEDTQYF
TRBJ1-2,TRBV5-1,17,CASYNPRTDHTNYGYTF
TRBJ2-6,TRBV18,17,CASSPIGPPSGANVLTF
TRBJ2-1,TRBV19,15,CASRHQSGRHDEQFF
TRBJ2-5,TRBV28,15,CASSLERQLRETQYF
TRBJ2-5,TRBV15,13,CATTKRAQETQYF
TRBJ2-1,TRBV5-1,16,CASSLLVGTGTGEQFF
TRBJ2-4,TRBV28,15,CASSRPGSAKNIQYF
TRBJ1-3,TRBV7-9,16,CASSRGTLSSGNTIYF
TRBJ1-1,TRBV7-2,12,CASSLGAGTAFF
TRBJ2-1,TRBV7-3,15,CASSPSGTGVGEQFF
TRBJ1-5,TRBV19,19,CASSIERGWGRNSNQPQHF
TRBJ2-1,TRBV29-1,15,CSVEGGTETYNEQFF
TRBJ1-4,TRBV19,14,CASIGLTTNEKLFF
TRBJ2-1,TRBV4-2,14,CASSLQIEAGEQFF
TRBJ2-1,TRBV2,16,CASRAAGGGSYNEQFF
TRBJ2-7,TRBV5-3,14,CARSTGLVPYEQYF
TRBJ1-6,TRBV11-2,15,CASKGQGNSNSPLHF
TRBJ1-1,TRBV30,13,CAWSPEAFTEAFF
TRBJ1-1,TRBV30,13,CAWSPPKNTEAFF
TRBJ2-7,TRBV5-4,14,CASSRASGSIQQYF
TRBJ2-2,TRBV7-7,15,CASSVGATGTGELFF
TRBJ2-7,TRBV5-5,16,CASSLRDGRDSYEQYF
TRBJ1-3,TRBV6-1,11,CASSQEDTIYF
TRBJ1-1,TRBV28,12,CASSSGDTEAFF
TRBJ2-2,TRBV4-1,14,CASGGARYTGELFF
TRBJ2-5,TRBV7-9,12,CAVLTRQETQYF
TRBJ1-4,TRBV6-1,16,CASSEISTGSNEKLFF
TRBJ1-2,TRBV11-2,12,CASSPQGRIYTF
TRBJ1-2,TRBV27,14,CASSLSPTVYGYTF
TRBJ2-7,TRBV5-4,15,CASSSQRGSDYEQYF
TRBJ1-1,TRBV6-1,16,CASSEWQGAVGTEAFF
TRBJ2-7,TRBV5-1,13,CASRSQARYEQYF
TRBJ2-6,TRBV7-9,14,CASPRDSGANVLTF
TRBJ1-2,TRBV7-2,18,CASSLEVAGEVVTYGYTF
TRBJ2-1,TRBV5-1,16,CASSLNQGPPYNEQFF
TRBJ2-7,TRBV6-5,13,CASSVNRDYEQYF
TRBJ2-2,TRBV9,15,CASSPDMHLTGELFF